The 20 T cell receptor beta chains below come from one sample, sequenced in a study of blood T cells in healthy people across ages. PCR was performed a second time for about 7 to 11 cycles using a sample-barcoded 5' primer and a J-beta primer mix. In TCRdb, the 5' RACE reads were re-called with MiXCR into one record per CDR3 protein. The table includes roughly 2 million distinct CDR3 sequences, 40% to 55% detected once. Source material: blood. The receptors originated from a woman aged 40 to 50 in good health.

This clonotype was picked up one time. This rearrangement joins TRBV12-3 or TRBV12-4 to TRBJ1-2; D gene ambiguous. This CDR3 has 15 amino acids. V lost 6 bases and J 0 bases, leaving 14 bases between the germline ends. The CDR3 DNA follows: TGTGCCAGCAGGGCACAAGAGGGTACTAACTATGGCTACACCTTC. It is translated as CASRAQEGTNYGYTF.

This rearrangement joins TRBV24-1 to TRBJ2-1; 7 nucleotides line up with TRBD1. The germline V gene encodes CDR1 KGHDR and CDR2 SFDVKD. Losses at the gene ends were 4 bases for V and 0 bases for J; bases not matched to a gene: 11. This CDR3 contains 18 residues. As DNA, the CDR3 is TGTGCCACCAGTGACCTTACCGGGACAGCCAGCTCCTACAATGAGCAGTTCTTC. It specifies CATSDLTGTASSYNEQFF.

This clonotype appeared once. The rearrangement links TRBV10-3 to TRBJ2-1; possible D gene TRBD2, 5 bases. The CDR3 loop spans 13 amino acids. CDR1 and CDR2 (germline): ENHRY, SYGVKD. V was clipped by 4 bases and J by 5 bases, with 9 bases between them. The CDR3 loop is CAISGSGNNEQFF. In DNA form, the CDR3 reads TGTGCCATCAGTGGAAGCGGAAACAATGAGCAGTTCTTC.

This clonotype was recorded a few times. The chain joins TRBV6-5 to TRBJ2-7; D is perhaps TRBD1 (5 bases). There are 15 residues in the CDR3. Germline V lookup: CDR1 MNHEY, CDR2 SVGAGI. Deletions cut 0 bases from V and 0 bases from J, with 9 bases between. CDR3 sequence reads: CASSYSAGHSYEQYF. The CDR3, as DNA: TGTGCCAGCAGTTACTCGGCAGGGCACTCCTACGAGCAGTACTTC.

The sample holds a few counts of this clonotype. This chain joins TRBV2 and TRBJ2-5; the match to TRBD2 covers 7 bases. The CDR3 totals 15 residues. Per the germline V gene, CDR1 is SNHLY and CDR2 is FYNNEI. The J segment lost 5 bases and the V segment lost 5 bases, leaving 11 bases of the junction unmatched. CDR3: CASSRSSGSPETQYF. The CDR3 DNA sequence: TGTGCCAGCAGTCGGTCTAGCGGCTCCCCGGAGACCCAGTACTTC.

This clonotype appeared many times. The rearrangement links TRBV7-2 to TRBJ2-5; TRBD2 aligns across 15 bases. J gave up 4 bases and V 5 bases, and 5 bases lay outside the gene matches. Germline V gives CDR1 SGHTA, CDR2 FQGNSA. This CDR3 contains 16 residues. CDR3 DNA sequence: TGTGCCAGCAGCCGCGGACTAGCGGGGGGGCGAGAGACCCAGTACTTC. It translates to CASSRGLAGGRETQYF.

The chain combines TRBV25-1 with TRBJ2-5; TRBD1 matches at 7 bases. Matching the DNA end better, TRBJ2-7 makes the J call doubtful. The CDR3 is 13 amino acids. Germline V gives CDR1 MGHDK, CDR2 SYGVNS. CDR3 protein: CASCPTGFDEQYF. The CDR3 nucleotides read TGTGCCAGCTGTCCGACAGGGTTCGACGAGCAGTACTTC.

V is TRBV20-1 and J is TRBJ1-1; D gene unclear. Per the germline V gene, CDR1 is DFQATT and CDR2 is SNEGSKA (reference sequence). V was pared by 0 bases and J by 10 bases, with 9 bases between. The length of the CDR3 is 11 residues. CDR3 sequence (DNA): TGCAGTGCTAGAGAGGTTCAGGTAGCTTTCTTT. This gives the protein CSAREVQVAFF.

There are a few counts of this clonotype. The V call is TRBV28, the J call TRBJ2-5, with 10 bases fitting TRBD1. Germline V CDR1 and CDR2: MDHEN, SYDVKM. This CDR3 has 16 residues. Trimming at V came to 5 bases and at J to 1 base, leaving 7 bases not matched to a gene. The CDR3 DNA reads TGTGCCAGCAGTCCCTACCGGACAGGGGGCCAAGAGACCCAGTACTTC. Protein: CASSPYRTGGQETQYF.

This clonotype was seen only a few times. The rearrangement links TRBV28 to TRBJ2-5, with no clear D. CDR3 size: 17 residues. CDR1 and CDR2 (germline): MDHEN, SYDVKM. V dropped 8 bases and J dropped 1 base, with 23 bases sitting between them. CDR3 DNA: TGTGCCAGCCTTACCCAACGGGCCGTTCGTCGCCAAGAGACCCAGTACTTC. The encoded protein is CASLTQRAVRRQETQYF.

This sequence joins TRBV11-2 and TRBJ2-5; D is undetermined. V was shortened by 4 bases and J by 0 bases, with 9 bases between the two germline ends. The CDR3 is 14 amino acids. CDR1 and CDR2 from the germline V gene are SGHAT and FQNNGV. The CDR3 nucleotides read TGTGCCAGCAGCTCACACCAGTACCAAGAGACCCAGTACTTC. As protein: CASSSHQYQETQYF.

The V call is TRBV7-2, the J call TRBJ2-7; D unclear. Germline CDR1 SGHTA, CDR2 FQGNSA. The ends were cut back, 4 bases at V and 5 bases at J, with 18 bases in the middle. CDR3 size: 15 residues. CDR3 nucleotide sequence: TGTGCCAGCAGCTCCCCCGGGTCTCCTGATCACGAGCAGTACTTC. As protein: CASSSPGSPDHEQYF.

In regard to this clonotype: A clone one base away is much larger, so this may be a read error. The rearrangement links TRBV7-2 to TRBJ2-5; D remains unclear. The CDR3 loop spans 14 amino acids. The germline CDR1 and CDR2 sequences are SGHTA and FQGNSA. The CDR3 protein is CASSYRRDQETRYF. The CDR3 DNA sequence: TGTGCCAGCAGTTACCGGCGAGACCAAGAGACCCGGTACTTC.

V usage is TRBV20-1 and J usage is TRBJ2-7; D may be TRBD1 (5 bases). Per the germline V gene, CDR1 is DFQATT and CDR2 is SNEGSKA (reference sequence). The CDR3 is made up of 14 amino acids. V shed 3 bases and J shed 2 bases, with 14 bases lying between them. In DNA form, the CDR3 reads TGCAGTGCTAGTAAGTCAGGGAACACCTACGAGCAGTACTTC. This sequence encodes CSASKSGNTYEQYF.

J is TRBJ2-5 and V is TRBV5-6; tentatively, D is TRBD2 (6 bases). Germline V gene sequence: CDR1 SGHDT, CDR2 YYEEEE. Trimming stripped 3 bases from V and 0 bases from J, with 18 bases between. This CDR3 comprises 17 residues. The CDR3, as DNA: TGTGCCAGCAGCTCCACCGCCCGGGGGTGGTACCAAGAGACCCAGTACTTC. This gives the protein CASSSTARGWYQETQYF.

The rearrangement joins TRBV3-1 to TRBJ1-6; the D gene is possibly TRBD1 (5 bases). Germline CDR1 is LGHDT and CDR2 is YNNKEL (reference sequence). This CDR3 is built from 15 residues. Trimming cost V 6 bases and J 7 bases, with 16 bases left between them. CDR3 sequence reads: CASRERGTVNSPLHF. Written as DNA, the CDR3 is TGTGCCAGCAGAGAAAGAGGGACGGTCAATTCACCCCTCCACTTT. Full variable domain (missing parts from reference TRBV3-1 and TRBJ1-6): DTAVSQTPKYLVTQMGNDKSIKCEQNLGHDTMYWYKQDSKKFLKIMFSYNNKELIINETVPNRFSPKSPDKAHLNLHINSLELGDSAVYFCASRERGTVNSPLHFGNGTRLTVT.

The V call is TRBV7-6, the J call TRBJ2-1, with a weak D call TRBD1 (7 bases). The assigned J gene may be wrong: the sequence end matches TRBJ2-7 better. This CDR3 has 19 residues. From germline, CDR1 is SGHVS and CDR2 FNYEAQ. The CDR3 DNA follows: TGTGCCAGCAGCAAGACAGGGACTCGGATATTGAGCTCCTACAATGAGCAGTACTTC. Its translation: CASSKTGTRILSSYNEQYF.

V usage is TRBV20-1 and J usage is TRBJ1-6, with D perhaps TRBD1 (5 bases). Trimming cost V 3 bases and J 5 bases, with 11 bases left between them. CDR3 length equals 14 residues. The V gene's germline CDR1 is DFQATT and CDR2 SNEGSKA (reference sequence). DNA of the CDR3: TGCAGTGCTAGTCCGATCAGGGATAATTCACCCCTCCACTTT. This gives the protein CSASPIRDNSPLHF.

The CDR3 is CASSYLDTGGYTF. The DNA for the CDR3 is TGTGCCAGCAGTTACTTGGACACAGGGGGCTACACCTTC. The chain carries TRBV6-6 and TRBJ1-2; D possibly corresponds to TRBD1 (6 bases). Trimming removed 1 base from V and 8 bases from J, with 11 bases in between. The CDR3 runs to 13 residues. CDR1 MNHNY and CDR2 SVGAGI come from the germline V gene (reference sequence).

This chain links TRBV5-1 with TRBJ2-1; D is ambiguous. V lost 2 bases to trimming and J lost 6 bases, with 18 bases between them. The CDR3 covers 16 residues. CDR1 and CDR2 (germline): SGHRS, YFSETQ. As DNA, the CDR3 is TGCGCCAGCAGCTTTCTGGGCCAAACGGATTCCAATGAGCAGTTCTTC. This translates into CASSFLGQTDSNEQFF.